This T cell receptor (beta chain) was obtained from a study of Ad26.COV2.S vaccination and SARS-CoV-2 variants. Study results and caveats: In vaccinated individuals, spike-specific CD8+ and CD4+ T cell responses reportedly displayed substantial breadth.

After removal of 6 bases from V and 2 bases from J, the junction contained 2 bases not matched to a gene. Germline V gives CDR1 MNHEY, CDR2 SVGEGT. The CDR3 spans 13 residues. Treatment defined: about 20 received Ad26.COV2.S at low or high dose, single or two shots; a few received placebo; per-sample allocation not given. Specimens were obtained on day 63 following the first vaccine or placebo injection. TCRdb's copy holds only in-frame clones and misses some; the assay was immunoSEQ multiplex PCR. This sample has a few hundred thousand clones, with around 90% found just once. On this clone itself: Its antigen is currently unknown.

Source: peripheral blood, taken in a trial of Ad26.COV2.S vaccine versus placebo. V is TRBV6-2 or TRBV6-3 and J is TRBJ2-7, with 9 bases matching TRBD1. This sequence originates from a person between 18 and 60 years old who received the Ad26.COV2.S COVID-19 vaccine or a placebo. In DNA form, the CDR3 reads TGTGCCAGCAGCGGGACAGGGCCCTACGAGCAGTACTTC. Its translation is CASSGTGPYEQYF.